The 18 T cell receptor beta chains listed next were all sequenced from one sample in a study of control samples from healthy donors and cancer patients (dated by TCRdb to 2020 to 2021). Library preparation used the immunoSEQ multiplex PCR assay. The immuneACCESS repertoire file appears here via TCRdb, limited to in-frame rearrangements. These files lack a portion of the clones; in checked studies, under half of the deficit traces to unresolved V genes, and the cause of the others is not known. The sample records some 120,000 clones, nearly 90% of which are singletons. Of the sample, 3.2% falls within the top ten clones. The sample comprised blood. The receptors here all came from a man in his fifties in good health.

This clone was seen only a few times. The chain joins TRBV12-3 or TRBV12-4 to TRBJ1-1; D ambiguous. V lost 6 bases and J 0 bases, leaving 8 bases between the germline ends. The CDR3 loop spans 13 amino acids. The CDR3 bases are TGTGCCAGCAGGCTGACCTTGAACACTGAAGCTTTCTTT. This gives the protein CASRLTLNTEAFF.

The chain couples TRBV6-5 to TRBJ2-7, with TRBD1 as a possible D gene (5 bases). Germline CDR1 is MNHEY and CDR2 is SVGAGI. There are 15 residues in the CDR3. V lost 6 bases and J lost 0, with 15 bases in between. The CDR3 protein is CASRKVFDSSYEQYF. The CDR3 nucleotides read TGTGCCAGCAGAAAGGTTTTCGACAGCTCCTACGAGCAGTACTTC.

This clone was counted a few times. The chain uses TRBV6-5 and TRBJ1-5, with D possibly TRBD1 on 6 matching bases. The CDR3 is made up of 15 amino acids. Germline V gives CDR1 MNHEY, CDR2 SVGAGI. V shed 6 bases and J shed 0 bases, with 12 bases lying between them. CDR3 coding DNA: TGTGCCAGCAGCAAAGGACAGTCTAGCAATCAGCCCCAGCATTTT. It translates to CASSKGQSSNQPQHF.

V is TRBV13 and J is TRBJ2-7, with TRBD1 identical over 9 bases. Trimming removed 2 bases from V and 3 bases from J; junction bases left unmatched: 5. The CDR3 consists of 15 residues. The germline V gene encodes CDR1 PRHDT and CDR2 FYEKMQ (reference sequence). The CDR3 is CASSLKGQGLYEQYF. CDR3 DNA: TGTGCCAGCAGCTTAAAGGGACAGGGTCTCTACGAGCAGTACTTC.

The chain combines TRBV27 with TRBJ2-1, with D perhaps matching TRBD1 or TRBD2 (5 bases each). Between the trimmed V and J ends, which lost 5 bases and 8 bases, there was a span of 13 bases. Germline V gives CDR1 MNHEY, CDR2 SMNVEV (reference sequence). The CDR3 contains 13 residues. The CDR3 is CASSHISGHEQFF. The CDR3, as DNA: TGTGCCAGCAGTCATATATCGGGGCATGAGCAGTTCTTC.

The chain employs TRBV7-3 and TRBJ2-1, with D uncertain. Germline loops: CDR1 SGHTA, CDR2 FQGTGA. Trimming took off 1 base at V and 8 bases at J, with 9 bases between the two ends. This CDR3 spans 13 amino acids. The CDR3, as DNA: TGTGCCAGCAGCTTAAGGTATGGACATGAGCAGTTCTTC. Its translation: CASSLRYGHEQFF.

There are a few counts of this clone. The chain has TRBV4-2 and TRBJ2-5; the D gene is possibly TRBD2 (6 bases). The germline V and J ends were trimmed by 1 base and 1 base, with 10 bases remaining between them. CDR1 is LGHNA and CDR2 is YNFKEQ in the germline V gene. This CDR3 is built from 15 residues. The CDR3 DNA reads TGTGCCAGCAGCCAAGGAAACGGGGGCCAAGAGACCCAGTACTTC. Amino acid sequence: CASSQGNGGQETQYF.

This rearrangement joins TRBV19 to TRBJ1-5; TRBD1 aligns across 8 bases. This CDR3 spans 15 amino acids. With 10 bases clipped from V and 0 bases from J, the junction kept 8 bases outside the gene matches. Germline V CDR1 and CDR2: LNHDA, SQIVND (reference sequence). The CDR3 nucleotides are TGTGCCATTCGTCTAGACAGGGGTAGCAATCAGCCCCAGCATTTT. Amino acids: CAIRLDRGSNQPQHF.

The genes are TRBV6-5 and TRBJ1-6, with D hard to call. The germline V gene encodes CDR1 MNHEY and CDR2 SVGAGI. V lost 1 base and J lost 9, with 7 bases in between. The CDR3 totals 13 residues. CDR3 protein: CASSYFSASPLHF. As DNA, the CDR3 is TGTGCCAGCAGTTACTTTTCCGCTTCACCCCTCCACTTT.

The chain couples TRBV7-3 to TRBJ2-1, with D possibly TRBD1 on 6 matching bases. Germline V gene data show CDR1 as SGHTA and CDR2 as FQGTGA. Deletions cut 4 bases from V and 7 bases from J, with 14 bases between. The CDR3 covers 14 residues. Written as DNA, the CDR3 is TGTGCCAGCAGCTACACAGGGATGATAAATGAGCAGTTCTTC. This codes for CASSYTGMINEQFF.

The V call is TRBV6-5, the J call TRBJ1-5; D is perhaps TRBD1 (5 bases). CDR1 and CDR2 from the germline V gene are MNHEY and SVGAGI. Trimming left V 6 bases short and J 6 bases short, with 15 bases between. This CDR3 spans 14 amino acids. The CDR3 nucleotides are TGTGCCAGCAGGGATTGGCAGGGTTCTCAGCCCCAGCATTTT. Amino acids: CASRDWQGSQPQHF.

The sample holds a few counts of this clone. The chain uses TRBV10-3 and TRBJ2-3; either TRBD1 or TRBD2 may fit D (5 bases each). V was trimmed by 0 bases and J by 2 bases, leaving 12 bases between them. From germline, CDR1 is ENHRY and CDR2 SYGVKD. The CDR3 extends over 16 amino acids. The CDR3: CAISESGAGLTDTQYF. The CDR3 bases are TGTGCCATCAGTGAGTCCGGGGCAGGGCTCACAGATACGCAGTATTTT.

The chain is built from TRBV6-1 and TRBJ2-7; 10 nucleotides agree with TRBD2. The CDR3 length is 17 residues. Per germline, CDR1 MNHNS and CDR2 SASEGT. The V and J ends lost 4 bases and 0 bases, in that order; junction bases with no gene match: 9. This CDR3 is CASSVGRIAGGSYEQYF. The CDR3 DNA reads as TGTGCCAGCAGTGTTGGGAGGATAGCGGGGGGCTCCTACGAGCAGTACTTC.

This clone occurred once. The chain carries TRBV28 and TRBJ1-4; 8 bases are shared with TRBD1. The V and J ends lost 5 bases and 8 bases, in that order; junction bases with no gene match: 10. Germline CDR1 and CDR2: MDHEN and SYDVKM. This CDR3 is built from 15 residues. Written as DNA, the CDR3 is TGTGCCAGCAGTCCAAGGACAGGGACGGGAGAAAAACTGTTTTTT. It yields the protein CASSPRTGTGEKLFF.

J is TRBJ2-7 and V is TRBV5-4; 7 bases align to TRBD1. From germline, CDR1 is SGHNT and CDR2 YYREEE (reference sequence). CDR3 size: 15 residues. With 0 bases clipped from V and 3 bases from J, the junction kept 6 bases outside the gene matches. CDR3: CASSLGGGWVYEQYF. CDR3 nucleotides: TGTGCCAGCAGCTTGGGAGGGGGCTGGGTCTACGAGCAGTACTTC. Filled out from reference TRBV5-4 and TRBJ2-7, the complete variable domain reads ETGVTQSPTHLIKTRGQQVTLRCSSQSGHNTVSWYQQALGQGPQFIFQYYREEENGRGNFPPRFSGLQFPNYSSELNVNALELDDSALYLCASSLGGGWVYEQYFGPGTRLTVT.

The chain is built from TRBV7-2 and TRBJ2-7; TRBD2 might be the D (5 bases). CDR1 is SGHTA and CDR2 is FQGNSA in the germline V gene. The CDR3 is 13 amino acids. V was trimmed by 4 bases and J by 4 bases, leaving 11 bases between them. Here the CDR3 DNA reads TGTGCCAGCAGCTCGGCGGGTAGTTACGAGCAGTACTTC. This encodes CASSSAGSYEQYF.

The chain couples TRBV11-3 to TRBJ1-2; 7 bases match TRBD1. CDR1 is SGHNT and CDR2 is YENEEA in the germline V gene. The CDR3 has 13 amino acids. With 4 bases clipped from V and 8 bases from J, the junction kept 7 bases outside the gene matches. In DNA form, the CDR3 reads TGTGCCAGCAGCTCCGGGACAGTCGGAGGCTACACCTTC. It yields the protein CASSSGTVGGYTF.

This clone was counted only a few times. The same CDR3 can be traced to other DNA sequences in this sample. This CDR3 is CASRADNQPQHF. For the CDR3, the DNA is TGTGCCAGCAGGGCGGACAATCAGCCCCAGCATTTT. The J gene is TRBJ1-5, the V gene TRBV2; no clear D gene. CDR1 and CDR2 from the germline V gene are SNHLY and FYNNEI. CDR3 length equals 12 residues. The germline V and J ends were trimmed by 6 bases and 3 bases, with 6 bases remaining between them. Full variable domain (remainder filled in from reference TRBV2 and TRBJ1-5): EPEVTQTPSHQVTQMGQEVILRCVPISNHLYFYWYRQILGQKVEFLVSFYNNEISEKSEIFDDQFSVERPDGSNFTLKIRSTKLEDSAMYFCASRADNQPQHFGDGTRLSIL.